Reported below is one TCR beta chain. Its antigen is unidentified. The data originate from a study of shared clonotypes between healthy human individuals. Findings and caveats of the study: A reduction in generation probabilities was seen for non-shared clonotypes relative to those shared by all four donors.

The study separated CD4+ cells into CD45RA+ naive and CD45RA-negative memory subsets. Deep-level running was used for the assay. Several immunoSEQ 96-well plates shared each subset's DNA, each plate a replicate. This table comes from immunoSEQ multiplex PCR, and its TCRdb copy is limited to in-frame clones, with some not included. The sample lists some 1,600,000 clones; 98% were seen once. This sequence originates from a man aged 30-40 years in good health. The sequencing input was naive CD4+ T cells sorted from blood. Noted subset: CD45RA+ positively selected.

The CDR3 bases are TGTGCCAGCTCACTATCTCCTCCCTACGAGCAGTACTTC. Protein: CASSLSPPYEQYF. The chain employs TRBV18 and TRBJ2-7, with D hard to call. Germline CDR1 reads KGHSH; CDR2 reads LQKENI. The length of the CDR3 is 13 residues. Between the trimmed V and J ends, which lost 4 bases and 2 bases, there was a span of 9 bases.